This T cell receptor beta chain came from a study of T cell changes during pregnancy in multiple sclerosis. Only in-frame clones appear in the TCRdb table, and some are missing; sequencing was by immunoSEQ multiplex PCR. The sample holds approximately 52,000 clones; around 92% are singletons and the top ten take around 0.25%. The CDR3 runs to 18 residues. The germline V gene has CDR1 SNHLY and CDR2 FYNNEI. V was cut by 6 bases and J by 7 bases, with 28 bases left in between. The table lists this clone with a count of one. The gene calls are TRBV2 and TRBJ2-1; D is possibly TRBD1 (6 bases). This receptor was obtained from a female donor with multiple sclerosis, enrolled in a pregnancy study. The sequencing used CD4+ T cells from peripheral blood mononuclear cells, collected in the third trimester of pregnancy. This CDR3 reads CASSPLGGDRGRINEQFF. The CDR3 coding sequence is TGTGCCAGCAGCCCGTTAGGGGGTGACAGAGGTCGCATTAATGAGCAGTTCTTC.